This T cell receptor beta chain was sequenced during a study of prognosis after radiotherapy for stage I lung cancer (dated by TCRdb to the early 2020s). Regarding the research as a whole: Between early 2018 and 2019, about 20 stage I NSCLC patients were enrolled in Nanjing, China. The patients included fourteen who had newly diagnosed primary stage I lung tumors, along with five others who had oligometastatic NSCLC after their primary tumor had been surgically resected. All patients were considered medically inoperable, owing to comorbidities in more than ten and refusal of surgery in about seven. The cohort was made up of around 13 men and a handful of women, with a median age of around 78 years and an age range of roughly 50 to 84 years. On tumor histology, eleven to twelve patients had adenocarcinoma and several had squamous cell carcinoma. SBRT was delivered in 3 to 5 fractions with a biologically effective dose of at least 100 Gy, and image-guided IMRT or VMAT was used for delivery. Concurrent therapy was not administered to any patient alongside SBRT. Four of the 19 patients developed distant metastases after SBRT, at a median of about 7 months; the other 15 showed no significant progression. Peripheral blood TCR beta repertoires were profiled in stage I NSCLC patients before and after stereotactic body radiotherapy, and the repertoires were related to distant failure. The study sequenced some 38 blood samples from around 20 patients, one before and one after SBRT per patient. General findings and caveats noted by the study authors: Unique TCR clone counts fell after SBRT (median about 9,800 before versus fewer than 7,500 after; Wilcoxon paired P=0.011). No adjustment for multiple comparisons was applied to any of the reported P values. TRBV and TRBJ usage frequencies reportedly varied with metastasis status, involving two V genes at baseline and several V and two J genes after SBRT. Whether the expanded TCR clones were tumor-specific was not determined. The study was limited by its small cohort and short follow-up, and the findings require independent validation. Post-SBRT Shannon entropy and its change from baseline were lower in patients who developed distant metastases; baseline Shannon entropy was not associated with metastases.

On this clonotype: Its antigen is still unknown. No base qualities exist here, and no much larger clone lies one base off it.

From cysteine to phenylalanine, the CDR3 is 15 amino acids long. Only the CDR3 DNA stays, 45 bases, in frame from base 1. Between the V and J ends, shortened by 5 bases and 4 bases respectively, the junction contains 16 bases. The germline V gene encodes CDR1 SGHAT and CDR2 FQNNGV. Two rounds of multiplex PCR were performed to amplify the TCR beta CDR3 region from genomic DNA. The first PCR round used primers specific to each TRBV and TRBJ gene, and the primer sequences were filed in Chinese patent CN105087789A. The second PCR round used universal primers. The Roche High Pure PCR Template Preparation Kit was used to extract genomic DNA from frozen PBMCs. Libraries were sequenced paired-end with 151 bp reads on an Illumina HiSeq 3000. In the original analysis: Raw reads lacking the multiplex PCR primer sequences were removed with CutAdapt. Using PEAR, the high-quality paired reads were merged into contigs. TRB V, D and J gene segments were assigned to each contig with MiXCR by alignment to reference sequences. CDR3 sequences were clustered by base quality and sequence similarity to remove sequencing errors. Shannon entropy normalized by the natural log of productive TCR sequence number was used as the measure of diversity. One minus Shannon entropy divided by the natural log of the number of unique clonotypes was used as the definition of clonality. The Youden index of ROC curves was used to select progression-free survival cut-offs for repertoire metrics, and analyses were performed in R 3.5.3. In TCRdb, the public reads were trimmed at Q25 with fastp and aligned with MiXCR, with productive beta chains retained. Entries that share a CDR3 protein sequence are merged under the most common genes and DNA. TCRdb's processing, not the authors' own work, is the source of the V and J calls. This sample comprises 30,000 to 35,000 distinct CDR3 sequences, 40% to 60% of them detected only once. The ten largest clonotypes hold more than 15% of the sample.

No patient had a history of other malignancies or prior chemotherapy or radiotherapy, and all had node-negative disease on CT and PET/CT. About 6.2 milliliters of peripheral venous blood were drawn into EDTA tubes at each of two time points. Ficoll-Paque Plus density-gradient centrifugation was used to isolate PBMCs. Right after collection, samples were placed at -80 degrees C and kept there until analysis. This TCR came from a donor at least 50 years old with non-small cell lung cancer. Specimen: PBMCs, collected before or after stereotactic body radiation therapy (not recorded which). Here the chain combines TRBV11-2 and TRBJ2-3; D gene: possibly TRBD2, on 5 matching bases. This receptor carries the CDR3 CASSIRLPGADTQYF. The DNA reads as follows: TGTGCCAGCAGCATTAGACTACCCGGAGCAGATACGCAGTATTTT.